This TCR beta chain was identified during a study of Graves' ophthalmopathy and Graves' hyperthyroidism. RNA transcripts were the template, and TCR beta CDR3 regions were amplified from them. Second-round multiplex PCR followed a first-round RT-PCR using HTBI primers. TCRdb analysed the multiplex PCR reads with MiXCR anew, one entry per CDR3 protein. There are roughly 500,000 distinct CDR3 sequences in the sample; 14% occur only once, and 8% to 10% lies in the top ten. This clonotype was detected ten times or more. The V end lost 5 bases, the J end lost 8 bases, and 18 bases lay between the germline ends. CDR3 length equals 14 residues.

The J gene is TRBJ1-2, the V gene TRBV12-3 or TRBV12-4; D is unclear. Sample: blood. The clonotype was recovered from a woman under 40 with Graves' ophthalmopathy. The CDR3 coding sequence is TGTGCCAGCAGTCCGTCTAACCCCCTATCGGGCTACACCTTC. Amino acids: CASSPSNPLSGYTF.